These T cell receptor beta chains were read from a single sample in a study of blood T cell repertoires in COVID-19. Clones were read by immunoSEQ multiplex PCR, and TCRdb kept only the in-frame ones, dropping some. The table records around 86,000 clones, around 85% of them present only once. Input material: peripheral blood. The source is a man older than 75 with acute or convalescent COVID-19. The CDR3 runs from the conserved cysteine through the conserved F or W. The D gene is left open where the match is weak.

J | V | D | CDR3
TRBJ1-5 | TRBV10-2 | . | CASSRARNSNQPQHF
TRBJ2-7 | TRBV3-1/TRBV3-2 | TRBD1 | CASSAPGQGYEQYF
TRBJ1-2 | TRBV29-1 | . | CSMRPGGRDGYTF
TRBJ1-1 | TRBV3-1/TRBV3-2 | . | CASSQRGGSRGTEAFF
TRBJ2-7 | TRBV27 | . | CASSPGTNTYEQYF
TRBJ2-2 | TRBV6-4 | . | CASRESWRRGELFF
TRBJ2-1 | TRBV5-4 | . | CASSLAGGTNEQFF
TRBJ2-2 | TRBV7-3 | TRBD2 | CASSPRGTSGSTNTGELFF
TRBJ1-2 | TRBV5-1 | TRBD1 | CASSLGTGDYGYTF
TRBJ1-1 | TRBV5-6 | TRBD1 | CASSLDRGTNTEAFF
TRBJ1-5 | TRBV27 | TRBD1 | CASSLAGQGRQPQHF
TRBJ1-2 | TRBV24-1 | TRBD1 | CATSDLQTGTGNRDYGYTF
TRBJ2-2 | TRBV6-5 | TRBD1 | CASSYRTGSAGELFF
TRBJ2-2 | TRBV29-1 | TRBD1 | CSVERGRTDGELFF
TRBJ2-5 | TRBV28 | . | CASMEGQQETQYF
TRBJ1-2 | TRBV29-1 | TRBD1 | CSVDPDRVGYTF
TRBJ2-5 | TRBV7-3 | . | CASSLWTIRTGAKTQYF
TRBJ2-4 | TRBV5-4 | TRBD2 | CASSLARETKNIQYF
TRBJ1-5 | TRBV19 | . | CASSIKQGNQPQHF
TRBJ2-3 | TRBV5-1 | TRBD2 | CASSLELAGGDTQYF
TRBJ1-5 | TRBV6-2/TRBV6-3 | . | CASSFSHMTDADNQPQHF
TRBJ1-6 | TRBV5-1 | . | CASSLVTDNSPLHF
TRBJ1-1 | TRBV7-9 | TRBD1 | CASSRATGVYTEAFF
TRBJ2-5 | TRBV5-4 | TRBD1 | CASSSAQGYQETQYF
TRBJ1-1 | TRBV6-6 | . | CASQGGNTEAFF
TRBJ2-7 | TRBV6-5 | TRBD1 | CASSPMGQAYEQYF
TRBJ2-7 | TRBV11-2 | . | CASSQESNTEYEQYF
TRBJ1-5 | TRBV10-3 | . | CAISDSGTNQPQHF
TRBJ2-1 | TRBV5-1 | TRBD1 | CASSLGTGGYNEQFF
TRBJ2-6 | TRBV9 | . | CASSVASRDTISGANVLTF
TRBJ2-2 | TRBV19 | . | CASSISWGDITGELFF
TRBJ2-1 | TRBV11-2 | TRBD2 | CASSLVPSGSSYNEQFF
TRBJ2-3 | TRBV4-1 | . | CASSQEQTGTHPSTDTQYF
TRBJ2-7 | TRBV3-1/TRBV3-2 | . | CASSQGTGRAREQYF
TRBJ1-2 | TRBV7-8 | TRBD1 | CASSRGQDNYGYTF
TRBJ2-2 | TRBV7-7 | TRBD1 | CASSLVTGAKTGELFF
TRBJ2-1 | TRBV6-4 | . | CASSEAQSGPHNEQFF
TRBJ2-6 | TRBV7-8 | TRBD2 | CASSPYRGVSGANVLTF
TRBJ1-5 | TRBV5-5 | TRBD1 | CASSRTGEKPGNQPQHF
TRBJ2-7 | TRBV19 | . | CASSKQPGEYEQYF
TRBJ2-1 | TRBV19 | . | CASSISGVYNEQFF
TRBJ2-5 | TRBV9 | . | CASSPQWTQAQETQYF
TRBJ2-7 | TRBV27 | TRBD2 | CASSSLPMAGGFDEQYF
TRBJ1-5 | TRBV24-1 | . | CATSGTGYQPQHF
TRBJ2-5 | TRBV28 | . | CASRGSIKTQYF
TRBJ2-1 | TRBV28 | . | CASSLSAGFWQFF
TRBJ2-1 | TRBV5-4 | TRBD2 | CASSEELAAIPNEQFF
TRBJ1-2 | TRBV5-4 | . | CASSLVQDYGYTF
TRBJ2-3 | TRBV5-4 | . | CASTRQGTDTQYF
TRBJ2-7 | TRBV9 | TRBD1 | CASSRGQGAFEQYF
TRBJ2-7 | TRBV14 | TRBD2 | CASSRITSGRGYEQYF
TRBJ1-5 | TRBV28 | . | CASSLTGARQPQHF
TRBJ1-2 | TRBV30 | TRBD1 | CAWRQGVLGYTF